Listed below are T cell receptor beta chains from one sample, sequenced in a study of cytotoxic CD8 clonotypes in ibrutinib-treated CLL. Using immunoSEQ multiplex PCR, the repertoire was profiled, and TCRdb retains in-frame clones only, with some absent. There are around 41,000 clones in the sample; 70% occur only once, and over 9.5% lies in the top ten. Sample: PBMCs, taken at disease progression, from a patient treated with ibrutinib. Receptors originate from a human donor with chronic lymphocytic leukemia. The CDR3 runs from the conserved cysteine through the conserved F or W. D genes are given only for firm matches. Size tells how often a clone was seen (once, few, many) or the class of an expanded clone, and some rows leave it out.

size,length,V,D,J,DNA,CDR3
NA,15,TRBV19,NA,TRBJ1-5,TGTGCCAGTAGCACACAGGGTTATAGCAATCAGCCCCAGCATTTT,CASSTQGYSNQPQHF
once,15,TRBV4-1,TRBD1,TRBJ2-5,TGCGCCAGCAGCCAAGGGGGGACAGGGGGTGGGACCCAGTACTTC,CASSQGGTGGGTQYF
NA,16,TRBV4-1,NA,TRBJ2-7,TGCGCCAGCAGCCAAGTAACCGGAACCGATTCCTACGAGCAGTACTTC,CASSQVTGTDSYEQYF
NA,13,TRBV5-1,NA,TRBJ2-7,TGCGCCAGCAGCTCCCCGAGTGTCCCCAAACAGTACTTC,CASSSPSVPKQYF
NA,16,TRBV11-2,TRBD2,TRBJ2-4,TGTGCCAGCAGCTTAGATTGGGGAGGGGCCAAAAACATTCAGTACTTC,CASSLDWGGAKNIQYF
NA,16,TRBV5-1,TRBD1,TRBJ2-7,TGCGCCAGCAGCCGGGGCTCCGCGGGACAGGCCTACGAGCAGTACTTC,CASSRGSAGQAYEQYF
once,14,TRBV5-5,NA,TRBJ1-4,TGTGCCAGCAACCACAGGGTCACTAATGAAAAACTGTTTTTT,CASNHRVTNEKLFF
NA,14,TRBV4-1,NA,TRBJ2-2,TGCGCCAGCAGCCAACCTCTAGCAGCCGGGGAGCTGTTTTTT,CASSQPLAAGELFF
NA,16,TRBV7-9,NA,TRBJ1-1,TGTGCCAGCAGCTTAGTGGCGGCAGGGGTAAACACTGAAGCTTTCTTT,CASSLVAAGVNTEAFF
NA,16,TRBV19,NA,TRBJ2-1,TGTGCCAGTAGGTTTGCCTCTGGTAGCTCCTACAATGAGCAGTTCTTC,CASRFASGSSYNEQFF
NA,12,TRBV28,NA,TRBJ2-7,TGTGCCAGCAGTTTAACGGGATACGAGCAGTACTTC,CASSLTGYEQYF
NA,12,TRBV10-3,NA,TRBJ2-1,TGTGCCGCCCGCCGGTACGACAATGAGCAGTTCTTC,CAARRYDNEQFF
NA,14,TRBV28,TRBD2,TRBJ2-7,TGTGCCAGCCGACCGGGACTAGTCTTTTCCGAGCAGTACTTC,CASRPGLVFSEQYF
NA,15,TRBV19,NA,TRBJ2-7,TGTGCCAGTAATGTCTTCCGGCCAGACTCCTACGAGCAGTACTTC,CASNVFRPDSYEQYF
NA,13,TRBV29-1,NA,TRBJ1-1,TGCAGCGTTGAAGTGACGGCGAACACTGAAGCTTTCTTT,CSVEVTANTEAFF